This T cell receptor (beta chain) stems from a study of blood T cell repertoires in COVID-19. TCRdb's copy holds only in-frame clones and misses some; the assay was immunoSEQ multiplex PCR. The sample contains 150,000 to 200,000 clones, over 75% of which appear only once. Looked up from germline, CDR1 is MGHRA and CDR2 is YSYEKL. V dropped 5 bases and J dropped 4; count of bases not matched to a gene: 8. This CDR3 is built from 15 residues. Sequenced: PBMCs or T cells enriched from blood (not recorded which). This clonotype was obtained from a man in his fifties who had recovered from COVID-19. The chain has TRBV4-1 and TRBJ1-2, with TRBD1 matching 9 bases. The CDR3, as DNA: TGCGCCAGCAGCTCCTCGGACAGGGGAAGCTATGGCTACACCTTC. It codes for CASSSSDRGSYGYTF.